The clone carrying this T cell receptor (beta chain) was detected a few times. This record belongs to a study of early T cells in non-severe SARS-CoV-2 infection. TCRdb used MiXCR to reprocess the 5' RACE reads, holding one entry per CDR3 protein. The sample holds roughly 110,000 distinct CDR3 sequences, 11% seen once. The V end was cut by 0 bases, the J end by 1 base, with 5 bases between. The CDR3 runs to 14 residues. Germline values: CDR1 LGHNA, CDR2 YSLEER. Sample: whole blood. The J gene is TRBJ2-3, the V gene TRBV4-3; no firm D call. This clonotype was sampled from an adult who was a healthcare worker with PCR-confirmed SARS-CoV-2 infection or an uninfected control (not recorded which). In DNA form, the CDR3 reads TGCGCCAGCAGCCAAGAAGTCGGCACAGATACGCAGTATTTT. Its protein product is CASSQEVGTDTQYF.